Below are 21 T cell receptor beta chains sequenced from a single sample in a study of T cell responses to AZD1222 COVID-19 vaccine. Sequencing used immunoSEQ multiplex PCR; TCRdb keeps in-frame clones, though not all of them. The table records roughly 90,000 clones, 75% to 95% of them present only once. The specimen comprised peripheral blood, sampled on day 0 of MenACWY control vaccination. Every receptor here comes from an adult in good health.

The chain couples TRBV10-3 to TRBJ1-2; 8 nucleotides match TRBD1. The CDR3 consists of 14 residues. V was clipped by 8 bases and J by 2 bases; unmatched bases: 7. In germline, CDR1 is ENHRY, CDR2 SYGVKD. CDR3 sequence (DNA): TGTGCCATCTCCCCAGGGGGCAAAAACTATGGCTACACCTTC. It is translated as CAISPGGKNYGYTF.

This rearrangement joins TRBV28 to TRBJ1-4; perhaps TRBD1 as D (5 bases). The V gene's germline CDR1 is MDHEN and CDR2 SYDVKM. CDR3 length equals 14 residues. V gave up 6 bases and J gave up 5 bases, with 13 bases separating them. The CDR3 sequence: CASRPGRRNEKLFF. Written as DNA, the CDR3 is TGTGCCAGCAGACCGGGACGGAGAAATGAAAAACTGTTTTTT.

This chain connects TRBV10-2 to TRBJ1-4; D possibly corresponds to TRBD1 (6 bases). Germline assignment: CDR1 WSHSY and CDR2 SAAADI. Trimming pared 9 bases from V and 8 bases from J, leaving 16 bases between. This CDR3 is built from 13 residues. The CDR3 bases are TGCGCCAGATCGACAGGTCTGGTAGAAAAACTGTTTTTT. This gives the protein CARSTGLVEKLFF.

Comment on this clone: Other DNA sequences in this sample translate to the same CDR3. The chain employs TRBV29-1 and TRBJ1-1; D is ambiguous. The CDR3 runs to 11 residues. The germline V gene encodes CDR1 SQVTM and CDR2 ANQGSEA. V was shortened by 4 bases and J by 2 bases, with 5 bases between the two germline ends. This chain's CDR3 is CSVVGNTEAFF. The CDR3 DNA follows: TGCAGCGTTGTAGGCAACACTGAAGCTTTCTTT.

This chain connects TRBV19 to TRBJ2-4; the match to TRBD2 covers 8 bases. This CDR3 comprises 15 residues. Unmatched junction bases numbered 5, after V lost 3 bases and J lost 4 bases. Germline V gene lookup returns CDR1 LNHDA and CDR2 SQIVND (reference sequence). CDR3 region: CASSIGAGGKNIQYF. CDR3 coding DNA: TGTGCCAGTAGTATCGGTGCGGGAGGAAAAAACATTCAGTACTTC. Filled out from reference TRBV19 and TRBJ2-4, the complete variable domain reads DGGITQSPKYLFRKEGQNVTLSCEQNLNHDAMYWYRQDPGQGLRLIYYSQIVNDFQKGDIAEGYSVSREKKESFPLTVTSAQKNPTAFYLCASSIGAGGKNIQYFGAGTRLSVL.

The chain is built from TRBV19 and TRBJ2-7; D is ambiguous. The CDR3 consists of 14 residues. Germline CDR1 is LNHDA and CDR2 is SQIVND (reference sequence). Trimming shortened V by 7 bases and J by 6 bases, and 19 bases separated the two germline ends. CDR3 in amino acids: CASTSGLGLGEQYF. The CDR3 DNA is TGTGCCAGTACTAGTGGGTTAGGCCTCGGCGAGCAGTACTTC.

This clone appeared once. The V and J genes are TRBV2 and TRBJ1-3; D gene unclear. Trimming shortened V by 4 bases and J by 0 bases, and 7 bases separated the two germline ends. The germline V gene has CDR1 SNHLY and CDR2 FYNNEI. CDR3 size: 14 residues. The CDR3 sequence: CASSVQHSGNTIYF. The CDR3 region has the DNA TGTGCCAGCAGTGTCCAGCACTCTGGAAACACCATATATTTT.

The chain has TRBV19 and TRBJ2-2; 7 bases map to TRBD2. The CDR3 loop spans 17 amino acids. Germline CDR1 is LNHDA and CDR2 is SQIVND (reference sequence). Trimming cost V 0 bases and J 3 bases; bases outside gene matches: 7. The CDR3 reads CASSIDLTGGYTGELFF. CDR3 in DNA: TGTGCCAGTAGTATAGATCTGACCGGGGGGTACACCGGGGAGCTGTTTTTT.

This clone was observed once. The V and J genes are TRBV3-1 (or the pseudogene TRBV3-2) and TRBJ2-1; D gene uncertain. Trimming cost V 1 base and J 9 bases, with 4 bases left between them. The germline V gene encodes CDR1 LGHDT and CDR2 YNNKEL (reference sequence). The CDR3 length is 11 residues. CDR3 DNA: TGTGCCAGCAGCCAAGCTAGTGAGCAGTTCTTC. Protein sequence: CASSQASEQFF.

The V and J genes are TRBV7-2 and TRBJ2-3; TRBD2 might be the D (6 bases). CDR3 length: 15 residues. Trimming stripped 4 bases from V and 8 bases from J, with 19 bases between. CDR1 and CDR2 (germline): SGHTA, FQGNSA. Here the CDR3 reads CASSSGGLVSGTQYF. DNA of the CDR3: TGTGCCAGCAGCTCCGGAGGGCTGGTCTCGGGTACGCAGTATTTT. The whole variable domain, filled in from reference TRBV7-2 and TRBJ2-3, reads GAGVSQSPSNKVTEKGKDVELRCDPISGHTALYWYRQSLGQGLEFLIYFQGNSAPDKSGLPSDRFSAERTGGSVSTLTIQRTQQEDSAVYLCASSSGGLVSGTQYFGPGTRLTVL.

This chain links TRBV30 with TRBJ1-3, with D perhaps TRBD1 (5 bases). The CDR3 runs to 15 residues. V was clipped by 5 bases and J by 0 bases, with 14 bases between them. Germline loops: CDR1 GTSNPN, CDR2 SVGIG (reference sequence). CDR3 residues: CAWQRQYFSGNTIYF. DNA of the CDR3: TGTGCCTGGCAGCGACAGTATTTCTCTGGAAACACCATATATTTT. Variable domain in full (rest from reference TRBV30 and TRBJ1-3): SQTIHQWPATLVQPVGSPLSLECTVEGTSNPNLYWYRQAAGRGLQLLFYSVGIGQISSEVPQNLSASRPQDRQFILSSKKLLLSDSGFYLCAWQRQYFSGNTIYFGEGSWLTVV.

The gene calls are TRBV6-1 and TRBJ2-2, with D unclear. With 3 bases removed from V and 3 bases from J, the gap between germline ends came to 8 bases. Germline CDR1 MNHNS, CDR2 SASEGT. This CDR3 is built from 14 residues. The CDR3 here is CASSETVDTGELFF. DNA of the CDR3: TGTGCCAGCAGTGAGACCGTTGACACCGGGGAGCTGTTTTTT.

This sequence joins TRBV7-2 and TRBJ2-7; 13 bases map to TRBD2. This CDR3 region has 15 residues. CDR1 and CDR2 (germline): SGHTA, FQGNSA. The V segment lost 5 bases and the J segment 5 bases; nucleotides outside the gene matches: 6. CDR3 loop: CASSPQGLAGHEQYF. The CDR3 DNA is TGTGCCAGCAGCCCCCAGGGACTAGCGGGGCACGAGCAGTACTTC.

The chain combines TRBV24-1 with TRBJ2-2, with D unclear. Germline V CDR1 and CDR2: KGHDR, SFDVKD. The CDR3 is 15 amino acids. The V gene lost 4 bases and the J gene lost 3 bases, with 11 bases spanning the gap. CDR3 coding DNA: TGTGCCACCAGTGAAACTAATCTTGACACCGGGGAGCTGTTTTTT. Encoded protein: CATSETNLDTGELFF.

The V call is TRBV29-1, the J call TRBJ2-1; TRBD2 is a possible D gene (6 bases). The CDR3 contains 12 residues. Germline CDR1 and CDR2: SQVTM and ANQGSEA. V lost 6 bases and J 3 bases, leaving 9 bases between the germline ends. The CDR3 loop is CSVREDYNEQFF. The CDR3 coding sequence is TGCAGCGTGCGGGAAGACTACAATGAGCAGTTCTTC.

J is TRBJ2-1 and V is TRBV6-4, with 7 bases matching TRBD1. V gave up 11 bases and J gave up 2 bases; unmatched junction bases: 9. The length of the CDR3 is 14 residues. CDR1 is MRHNA and CDR2 is SNTAGT in the germline V gene. CDR3 DNA sequence: TGTGCCCGATTTGAGGGACAGACCTACAATGAGCAGTTCTTC. Protein product: CARFEGQTYNEQFF.

In its sample, this clone was seen once. The chain combines TRBV11-2 with TRBJ1-2; 10 bases align to TRBD1. J was trimmed by 8 bases and V by 5 bases; bases with no gene match: 11. The CDR3 runs 15 residues. CDR1 is SGHAT, CDR2 FQNNGV, per germline. CDR3 DNA sequence: TGTGCCAGCAGCGCGGGACAGGGGAGAATTGGCGGCTACACCTTC. It yields the protein CASSAGQGRIGGYTF.

V usage is TRBV20-1 and J usage is TRBJ2-6; 11 bases line up with TRBD1. V gave up 3 bases and J gave up 3 bases; unmatched junction bases: 10. CDR1 is DFQATT and CDR2 is SNEGSKA in the germline V gene (reference sequence). CDR3 length: 18 residues. CDR3 residues: CSASGTGGSSSGANVLTF. The CDR3 nucleotides are TGCAGTGCTAGTGGGACAGGGGGTAGTTCAAGTGGGGCCAACGTCCTGACTTTC.

The chain joins TRBV11-2 to TRBJ2-3; no reliable D call. Germline V gene data show CDR1 as SGHAT and CDR2 as FQNNGV. V was trimmed by 5 bases and J by 3 bases, leaving 6 bases between them. This CDR3 has 12 residues. The CDR3 spells CASSRPTDTQYF. The DNA for the CDR3 is TGTGCCAGCAGCCGTCCGACAGATACGCAGTATTTT.

This chain connects TRBV4-1 to TRBJ2-1, with unresolved D. Germline CDR1 MGHRA, CDR2 YSYEKL. The CDR3 has 12 amino acids. The V end lost 6 bases, the J end lost 8 bases, and 11 bases lay between the germline ends. The CDR3 region has the DNA TGCGCCAGCAGTTACATAGGAGATGAGCAGTTCTTC. Translation gives CASSYIGDEQFF.

The chain employs TRBV10-3 and TRBJ1-2; D not certain. The V and J ends lost 3 bases and 8 bases respectively, with 13 bases between them. This CDR3 spans 13 amino acids. The germline V gene encodes CDR1 ENHRY and CDR2 SYGVKD. The CDR3, as DNA: TGTGCCATCAGTGAAGATCCGGGAAGAGGCTACACCTTC. It codes for CAISEDPGRGYTF.